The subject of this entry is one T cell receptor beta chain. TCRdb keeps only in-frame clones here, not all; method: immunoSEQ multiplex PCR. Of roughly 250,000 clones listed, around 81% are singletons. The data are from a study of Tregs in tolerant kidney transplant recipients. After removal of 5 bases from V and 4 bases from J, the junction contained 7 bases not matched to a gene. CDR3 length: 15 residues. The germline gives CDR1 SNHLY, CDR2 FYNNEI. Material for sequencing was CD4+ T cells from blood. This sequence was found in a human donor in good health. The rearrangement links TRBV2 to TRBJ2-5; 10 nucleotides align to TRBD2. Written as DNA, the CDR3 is TGTGCCAGCAGTTCCGAGCGGGGGGGCCGAGAGACCCAGTACTTC. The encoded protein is CASSSERGGRETQYF. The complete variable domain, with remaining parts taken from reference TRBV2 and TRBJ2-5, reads EPEVTQTPSHQVTQMGQEVILRCVPISNHLYFYWYRQILGQKVEFLVSFYNNEISEKSEIFDDQFSVERPDGSNFTLKIRSTKLEDSAMYFCASSSERGGRETQYFGPGTRLLVL.